The T cell receptor beta chain under discussion was sequenced for a study of CD8 T cells in ankylosing spondylitis. Study observations and caveats: Those disease-linked clones were CD8+; they were also relatively rare in peripheral blood.

Library preparation for TCR beta used quantitative 5'-RACE with molecular barcodes. TCRdb reprocessed the 5' RACE reads via MiXCR and lists one record per CDR3 protein. The sample has about 140,000 distinct CDR3 sequences, more than 7% seen once. Many counts were recorded for this clonotype. The antigen is not known. The sequencing input was synovial fluid, either unsorted or a sorted T cell fraction (not recorded which). This TCR was recovered from a male donor with ankylosing spondylitis.

The CDR3 nucleotides are TGTGCCAGCAGCACGACAGGGTCGCAGCAGCCCCAGCATTTT. This gives the protein CASSTTGSQQPQHF. V is TRBV5-5 and J is TRBJ1-5; 7 positions match TRBD1. V was clipped by 4 bases and J by 7 bases; unmatched bases: 8. The CDR3 has 14 amino acids. The germline gives CDR1 SGHKS, CDR2 YYEKEE (reference sequence).